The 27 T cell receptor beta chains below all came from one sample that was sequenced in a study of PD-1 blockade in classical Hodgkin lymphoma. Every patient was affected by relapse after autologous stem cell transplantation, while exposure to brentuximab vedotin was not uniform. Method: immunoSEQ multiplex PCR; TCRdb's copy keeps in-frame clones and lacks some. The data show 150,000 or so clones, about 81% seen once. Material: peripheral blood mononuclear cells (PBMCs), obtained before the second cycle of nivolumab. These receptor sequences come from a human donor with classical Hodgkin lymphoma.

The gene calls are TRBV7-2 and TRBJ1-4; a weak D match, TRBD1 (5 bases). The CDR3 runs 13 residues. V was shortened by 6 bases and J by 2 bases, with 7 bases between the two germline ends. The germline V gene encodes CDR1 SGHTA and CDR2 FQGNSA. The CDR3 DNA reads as TGTGCCAGCAGGAGGGACACTAATGAAAAACTGTTTTTT. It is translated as CASRRDTNEKLFF.

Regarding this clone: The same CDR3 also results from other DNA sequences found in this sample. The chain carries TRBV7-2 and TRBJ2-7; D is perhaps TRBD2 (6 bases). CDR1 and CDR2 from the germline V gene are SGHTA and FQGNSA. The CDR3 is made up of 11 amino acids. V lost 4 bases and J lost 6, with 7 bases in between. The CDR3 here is CASSWGGEQYF. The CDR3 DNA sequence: TGTGCCAGCAGCTGGGGAGGCGAGCAGTACTTC.

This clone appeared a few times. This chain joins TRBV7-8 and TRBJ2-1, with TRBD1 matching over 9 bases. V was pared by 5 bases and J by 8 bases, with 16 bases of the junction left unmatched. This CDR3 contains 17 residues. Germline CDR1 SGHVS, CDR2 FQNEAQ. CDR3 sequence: CASSPMAPGQGIHEQFF. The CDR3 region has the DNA TGTGCCAGCAGCCCAATGGCTCCGGGACAGGGAATCCATGAGCAGTTCTTC.

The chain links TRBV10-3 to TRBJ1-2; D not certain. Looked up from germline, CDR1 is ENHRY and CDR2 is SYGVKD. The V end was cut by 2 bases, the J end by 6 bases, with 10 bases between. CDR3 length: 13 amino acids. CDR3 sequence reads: CAISEQASHGYTF. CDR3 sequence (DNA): TGTGCCATCAGTGAGCAGGCTTCCCATGGCTACACCTTC.

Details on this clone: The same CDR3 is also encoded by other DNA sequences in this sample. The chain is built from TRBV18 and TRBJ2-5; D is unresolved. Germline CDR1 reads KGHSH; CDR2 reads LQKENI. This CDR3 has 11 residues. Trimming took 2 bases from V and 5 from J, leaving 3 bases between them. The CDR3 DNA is TGTGCCAGCTCACCAAGGGAGACCCAGTACTTC. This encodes CASSPRETQYF.

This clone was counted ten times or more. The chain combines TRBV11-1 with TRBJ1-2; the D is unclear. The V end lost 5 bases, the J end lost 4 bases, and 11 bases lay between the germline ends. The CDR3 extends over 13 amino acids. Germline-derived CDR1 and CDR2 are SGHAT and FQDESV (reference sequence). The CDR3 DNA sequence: TGTGCCAGCAGCCCGGGTAGCGCCTATGGCTACACCTTC. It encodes CASSPGSAYGYTF.

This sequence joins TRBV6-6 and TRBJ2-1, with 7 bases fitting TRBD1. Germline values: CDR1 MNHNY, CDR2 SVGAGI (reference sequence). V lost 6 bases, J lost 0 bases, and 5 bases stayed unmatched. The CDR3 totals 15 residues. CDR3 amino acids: CASSPQGNSYNEQFF. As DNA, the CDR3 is TGTGCCAGCAGCCCACAGGGGAACTCCTACAATGAGCAGTTCTTC.

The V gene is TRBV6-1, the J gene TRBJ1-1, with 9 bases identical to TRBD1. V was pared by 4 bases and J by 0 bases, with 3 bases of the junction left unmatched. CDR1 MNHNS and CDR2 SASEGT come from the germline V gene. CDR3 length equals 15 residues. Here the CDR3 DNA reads TGTGCCAGCAGTGGGGGGACAGGGATGAACACTGAAGCTTTCTTT. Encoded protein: CASSGGTGMNTEAFF.

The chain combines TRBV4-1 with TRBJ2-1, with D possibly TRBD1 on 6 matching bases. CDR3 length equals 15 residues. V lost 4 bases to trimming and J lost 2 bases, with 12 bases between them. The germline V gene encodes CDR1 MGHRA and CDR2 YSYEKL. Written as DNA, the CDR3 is TGCGCCAGCAGCCCCAGGACAGTTACCTACAATGAGCAGTTCTTC. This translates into CASSPRTVTYNEQFF.

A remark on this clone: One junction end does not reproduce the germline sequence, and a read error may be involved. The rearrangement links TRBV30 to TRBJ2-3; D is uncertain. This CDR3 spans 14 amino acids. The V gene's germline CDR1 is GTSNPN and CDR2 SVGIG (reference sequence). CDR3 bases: TGTGCCTGGGATACAAGTCAAATTTCAGAGACGCAGTATTTT. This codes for CAWDTSQISETQYF.

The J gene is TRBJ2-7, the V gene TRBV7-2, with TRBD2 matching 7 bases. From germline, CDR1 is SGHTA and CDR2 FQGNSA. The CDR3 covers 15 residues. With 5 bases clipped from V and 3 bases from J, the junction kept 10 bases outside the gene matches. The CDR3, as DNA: TGTGCCAGCAGCCACCCCCCTAGCGGCGGCTACGAGCAGTACTTC. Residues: CASSHPPSGGYEQYF.

CDR3 loop: CAWNGGRVDEQFF. The CDR3 DNA reads TGTGCCTGGAATGGCGGGAGGGTGGATGAGCAGTTCTTC. V gene TRBV30 combines with J gene TRBJ2-1, with 9 positions matching TRBD2. V was clipped by 4 bases and J by 8 bases; unmatched bases: 6. The CDR3 length is 13 residues. Per germline, CDR1 GTSNPN and CDR2 SVGIG (reference sequence). Full variable domain (rest looked up from reference TRBV30 and TRBJ2-1): SQTIHQWPATLVQPVGSPLSLECTVEGTSNPNLYWYRQAAGRGLQLLFYSVGIGQISSEVPQNLSASRPQDRQFILSSKKLLLSDSGFYLCAWNGGRVDEQFFGPGTRLTVL.

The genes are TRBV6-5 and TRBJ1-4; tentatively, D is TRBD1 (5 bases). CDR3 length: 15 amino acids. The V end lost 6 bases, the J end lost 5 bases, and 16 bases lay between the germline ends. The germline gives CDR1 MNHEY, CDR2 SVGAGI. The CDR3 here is CASSRLGARNEKLFF. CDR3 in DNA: TGTGCCAGCAGCCGGCTAGGGGCTCGGAATGAAAAACTGTTTTTT.

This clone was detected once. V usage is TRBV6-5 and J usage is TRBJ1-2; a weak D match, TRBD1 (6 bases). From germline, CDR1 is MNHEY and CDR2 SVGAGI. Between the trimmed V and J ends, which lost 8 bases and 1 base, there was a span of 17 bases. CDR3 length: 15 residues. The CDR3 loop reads CASGIQGYHNYGYTF. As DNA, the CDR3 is TGTGCCAGCGGGATACAGGGCTACCATAACTATGGCTACACCTTC.

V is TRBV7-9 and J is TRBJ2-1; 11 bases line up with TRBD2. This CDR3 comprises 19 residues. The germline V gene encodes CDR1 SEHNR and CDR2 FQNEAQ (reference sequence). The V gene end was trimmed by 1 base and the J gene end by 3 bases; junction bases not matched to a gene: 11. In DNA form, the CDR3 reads TGTGCCAGCAGCTTAGTGGGGCTACTAGCGGGAGCCGGCTACAATGAGCAGTTCTTC. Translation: CASSLVGLLAGAGYNEQFF.

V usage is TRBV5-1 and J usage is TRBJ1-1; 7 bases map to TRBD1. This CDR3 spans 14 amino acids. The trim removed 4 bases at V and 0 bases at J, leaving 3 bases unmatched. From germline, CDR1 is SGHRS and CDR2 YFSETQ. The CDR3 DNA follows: TGCGCCAGCAGCAGGACAGGTTTGAACACTGAAGCTTTCTTT. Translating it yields CASSRTGLNTEAFF.

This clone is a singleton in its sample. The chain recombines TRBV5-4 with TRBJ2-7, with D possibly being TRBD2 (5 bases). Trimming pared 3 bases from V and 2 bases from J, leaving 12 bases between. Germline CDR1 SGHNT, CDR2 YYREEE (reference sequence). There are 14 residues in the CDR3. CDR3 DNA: TGTGCCAGCAGCTGGAGGACGGAAACCTACGAGCAGTACTTC. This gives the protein CASSWRTETYEQYF.

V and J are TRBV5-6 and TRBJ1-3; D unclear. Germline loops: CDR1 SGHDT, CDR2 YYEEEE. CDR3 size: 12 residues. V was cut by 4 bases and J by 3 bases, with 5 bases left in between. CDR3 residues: CASSPGGNTIYF. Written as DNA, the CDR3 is TGTGCCAGCAGCCCGGGTGGAAACACCATATATTTT.

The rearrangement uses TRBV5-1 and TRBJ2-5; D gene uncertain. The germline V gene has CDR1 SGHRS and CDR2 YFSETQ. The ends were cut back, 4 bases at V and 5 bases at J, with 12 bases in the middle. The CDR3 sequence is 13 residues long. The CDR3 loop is CASSVELGETQYF. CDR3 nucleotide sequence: TGCGCCAGCAGCGTAGAGTTGGGGGAGACCCAGTACTTC.

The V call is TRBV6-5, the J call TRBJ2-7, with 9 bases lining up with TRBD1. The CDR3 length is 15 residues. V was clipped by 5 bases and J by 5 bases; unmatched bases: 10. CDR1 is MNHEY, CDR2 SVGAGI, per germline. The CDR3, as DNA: TGTGCCAGCAGTAGACCTCCGGGACAGGGCGACGAGCAGTACTTC. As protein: CASSRPPGQGDEQYF.

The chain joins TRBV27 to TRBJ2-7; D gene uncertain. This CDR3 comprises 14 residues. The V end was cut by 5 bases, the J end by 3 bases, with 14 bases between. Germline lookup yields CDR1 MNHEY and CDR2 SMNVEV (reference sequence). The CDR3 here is CASSAPSLGYEQYF. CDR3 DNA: TGTGCCAGCAGTGCGCCTAGTTTAGGCTACGAGCAGTACTTC.

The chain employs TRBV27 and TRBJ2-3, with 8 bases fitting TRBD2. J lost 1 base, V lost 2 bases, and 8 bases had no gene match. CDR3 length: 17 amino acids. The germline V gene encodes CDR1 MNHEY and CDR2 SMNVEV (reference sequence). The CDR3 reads CASSLRLAGRRTDTQYF. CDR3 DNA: TGTGCCAGCAGTTTAAGGCTAGCGGGCAGACGCACAGATACGCAGTATTTT.

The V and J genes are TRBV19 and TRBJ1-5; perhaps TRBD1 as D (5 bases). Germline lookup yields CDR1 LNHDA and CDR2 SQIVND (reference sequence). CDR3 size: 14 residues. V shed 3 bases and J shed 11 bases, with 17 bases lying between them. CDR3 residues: CASSMVRDSTAQHF. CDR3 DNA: TGTGCCAGTAGTATGGTAAGGGACTCCACGGCCCAGCATTTT.

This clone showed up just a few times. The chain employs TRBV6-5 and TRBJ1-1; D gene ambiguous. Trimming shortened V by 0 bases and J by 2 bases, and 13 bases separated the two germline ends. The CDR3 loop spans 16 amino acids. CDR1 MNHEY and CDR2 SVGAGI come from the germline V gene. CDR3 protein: CASSYSLLSVNTEAFF. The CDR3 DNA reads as TGTGCCAGCAGTTACTCGCTCTTGAGTGTAAACACTGAAGCTTTCTTT.

The CDR3 here is CASRSGLAGFSEQYF. Here the CDR3 DNA reads TGTGCCAGCAGGTCCGGACTAGCGGGATTTAGCGAGCAGTACTTC. The rearrangement links TRBV6-5 to TRBJ2-7; 12 bases align to TRBD2. The germline V gene has CDR1 MNHEY and CDR2 SVGAGI. Trimming cost V 6 bases and J 6 bases; bases outside gene matches: 9. CDR3 length: 15 residues.

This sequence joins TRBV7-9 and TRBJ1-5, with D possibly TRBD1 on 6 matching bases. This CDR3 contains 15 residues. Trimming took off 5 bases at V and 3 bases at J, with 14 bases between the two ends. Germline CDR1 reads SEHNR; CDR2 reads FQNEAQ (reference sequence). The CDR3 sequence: CASSPQGNLNQPQHF. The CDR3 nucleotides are TGTGCCAGCAGCCCCCAGGGGAACCTCAATCAGCCCCAGCATTTT.

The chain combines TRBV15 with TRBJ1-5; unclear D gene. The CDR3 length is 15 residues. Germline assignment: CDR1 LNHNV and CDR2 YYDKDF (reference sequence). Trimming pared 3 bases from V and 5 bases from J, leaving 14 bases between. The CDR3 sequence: CATSRFAGLDQPQHF. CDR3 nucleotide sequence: TGTGCCACCAGCAGGTTTGCGGGTCTAGATCAGCCCCAGCATTTT. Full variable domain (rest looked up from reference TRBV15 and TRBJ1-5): DAMVIQNPRYQVTQFGKPVTLSCSQTLNHNVMYWYQQKSSQAPKLLFHYYDKDFNNEADTPDNFQSRRPNTSFCFLDIRSPGLGDTAMYLCATSRFAGLDQPQHFGDGTRLSIL.